This paragraph covers one TCR beta chain sequence. What it binds is not known. The data belong to a study of OX40 agonist ivuxolimab in advanced cancers. Findings of the study overall: Mean expanded clone counts were higher in CD8+ than CD4+ T cells.

Profiled with immunoSEQ multiplex PCR; TCRdb holds only in-frame clones, not every one. The data show 65,000 to 95,000 clones, roughly 90% seen once. This TCR was sampled from an adult with an advanced solid tumor such as melanoma, head and neck, liver or kidney cancer. Sequences were derived from CD4+ or CD8+ T cells sorted from blood, sampled in a trial of the OX40 agonist ivuxolimab.

This chain's CDR3 is CASNRQGLETQYF. The CDR3 DNA is TGTGCCAGCAACAGACAGGGCTTAGAGACCCAGTACTTC. The V gene is TRBV7-9, the J gene TRBJ2-5; 7 bases are a match to TRBD1. The germline CDR1 and CDR2 sequences are SEHNR and FQNEAQ (reference sequence). The trim removed 7 bases at V and 4 bases at J, leaving 6 bases unmatched. The CDR3 covers 13 residues.